This T cell receptor (beta chain) was found in a study of blood T cell repertoires in COVID-19. About the research overall: Acute-phase and convalescent COVID-19 samples originated in the United States, Italy and Spain. Sources were T cells, B-cell-depleted T cells, or PBMCs; the material itself was cDNA or gDNA.

The CDR3 has 13 residues. Trimming cost V 2 bases and J 2 bases, with 6 bases left between them. Germline V CDR1 and CDR2: WNHNN, SYGVQD (reference sequence). Source study methods: Scientists estimated how many nucleated cells there were by amplifying reference gene primers. The method was immunoSEQ multiplex PCR; TCRdb's version includes in-frame clones alone and lacks a portion of them. V, J and clone size reflect that table, while D and trimming were determined from the DNA. The data hold 95,000 to 150,000 clones, with 65% to 90% observed a single time. V and J are TRBV10-1 and TRBJ1-2; tentative D call: TRBD1 (5 bases). Sequencing used peripheral blood. The clonotype comes from a man aged 80 or over with acute or convalescent COVID-19. The CDR3 loop is CASSEHRNYGYTF. In DNA, the CDR3 is TGCGCCAGCAGTGAGCACAGGAACTATGGCTACACCTTC.